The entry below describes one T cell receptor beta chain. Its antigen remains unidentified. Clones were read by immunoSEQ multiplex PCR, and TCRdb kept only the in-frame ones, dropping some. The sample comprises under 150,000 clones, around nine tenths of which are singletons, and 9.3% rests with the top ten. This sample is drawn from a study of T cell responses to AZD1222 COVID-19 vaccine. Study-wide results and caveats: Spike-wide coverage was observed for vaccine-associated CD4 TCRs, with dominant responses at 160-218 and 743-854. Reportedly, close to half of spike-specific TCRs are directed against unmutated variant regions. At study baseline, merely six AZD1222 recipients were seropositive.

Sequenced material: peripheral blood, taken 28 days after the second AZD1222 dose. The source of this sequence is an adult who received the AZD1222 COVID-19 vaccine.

CDR3 loop: CASSSGLSGNTIYF. CDR3 in DNA: TGTGCCAGCAGCTCGGGACTCTCTGGAAACACCATATATTTT. V is TRBV5-5 and J is TRBJ1-3; D perhaps matches TRBD1 (5 bases). The V end lost 3 bases, the J end lost 0 bases, and 7 bases lay between the germline ends. The CDR3 totals 14 residues. Germline V gives CDR1 SGHKS, CDR2 YYEKEE (reference sequence).